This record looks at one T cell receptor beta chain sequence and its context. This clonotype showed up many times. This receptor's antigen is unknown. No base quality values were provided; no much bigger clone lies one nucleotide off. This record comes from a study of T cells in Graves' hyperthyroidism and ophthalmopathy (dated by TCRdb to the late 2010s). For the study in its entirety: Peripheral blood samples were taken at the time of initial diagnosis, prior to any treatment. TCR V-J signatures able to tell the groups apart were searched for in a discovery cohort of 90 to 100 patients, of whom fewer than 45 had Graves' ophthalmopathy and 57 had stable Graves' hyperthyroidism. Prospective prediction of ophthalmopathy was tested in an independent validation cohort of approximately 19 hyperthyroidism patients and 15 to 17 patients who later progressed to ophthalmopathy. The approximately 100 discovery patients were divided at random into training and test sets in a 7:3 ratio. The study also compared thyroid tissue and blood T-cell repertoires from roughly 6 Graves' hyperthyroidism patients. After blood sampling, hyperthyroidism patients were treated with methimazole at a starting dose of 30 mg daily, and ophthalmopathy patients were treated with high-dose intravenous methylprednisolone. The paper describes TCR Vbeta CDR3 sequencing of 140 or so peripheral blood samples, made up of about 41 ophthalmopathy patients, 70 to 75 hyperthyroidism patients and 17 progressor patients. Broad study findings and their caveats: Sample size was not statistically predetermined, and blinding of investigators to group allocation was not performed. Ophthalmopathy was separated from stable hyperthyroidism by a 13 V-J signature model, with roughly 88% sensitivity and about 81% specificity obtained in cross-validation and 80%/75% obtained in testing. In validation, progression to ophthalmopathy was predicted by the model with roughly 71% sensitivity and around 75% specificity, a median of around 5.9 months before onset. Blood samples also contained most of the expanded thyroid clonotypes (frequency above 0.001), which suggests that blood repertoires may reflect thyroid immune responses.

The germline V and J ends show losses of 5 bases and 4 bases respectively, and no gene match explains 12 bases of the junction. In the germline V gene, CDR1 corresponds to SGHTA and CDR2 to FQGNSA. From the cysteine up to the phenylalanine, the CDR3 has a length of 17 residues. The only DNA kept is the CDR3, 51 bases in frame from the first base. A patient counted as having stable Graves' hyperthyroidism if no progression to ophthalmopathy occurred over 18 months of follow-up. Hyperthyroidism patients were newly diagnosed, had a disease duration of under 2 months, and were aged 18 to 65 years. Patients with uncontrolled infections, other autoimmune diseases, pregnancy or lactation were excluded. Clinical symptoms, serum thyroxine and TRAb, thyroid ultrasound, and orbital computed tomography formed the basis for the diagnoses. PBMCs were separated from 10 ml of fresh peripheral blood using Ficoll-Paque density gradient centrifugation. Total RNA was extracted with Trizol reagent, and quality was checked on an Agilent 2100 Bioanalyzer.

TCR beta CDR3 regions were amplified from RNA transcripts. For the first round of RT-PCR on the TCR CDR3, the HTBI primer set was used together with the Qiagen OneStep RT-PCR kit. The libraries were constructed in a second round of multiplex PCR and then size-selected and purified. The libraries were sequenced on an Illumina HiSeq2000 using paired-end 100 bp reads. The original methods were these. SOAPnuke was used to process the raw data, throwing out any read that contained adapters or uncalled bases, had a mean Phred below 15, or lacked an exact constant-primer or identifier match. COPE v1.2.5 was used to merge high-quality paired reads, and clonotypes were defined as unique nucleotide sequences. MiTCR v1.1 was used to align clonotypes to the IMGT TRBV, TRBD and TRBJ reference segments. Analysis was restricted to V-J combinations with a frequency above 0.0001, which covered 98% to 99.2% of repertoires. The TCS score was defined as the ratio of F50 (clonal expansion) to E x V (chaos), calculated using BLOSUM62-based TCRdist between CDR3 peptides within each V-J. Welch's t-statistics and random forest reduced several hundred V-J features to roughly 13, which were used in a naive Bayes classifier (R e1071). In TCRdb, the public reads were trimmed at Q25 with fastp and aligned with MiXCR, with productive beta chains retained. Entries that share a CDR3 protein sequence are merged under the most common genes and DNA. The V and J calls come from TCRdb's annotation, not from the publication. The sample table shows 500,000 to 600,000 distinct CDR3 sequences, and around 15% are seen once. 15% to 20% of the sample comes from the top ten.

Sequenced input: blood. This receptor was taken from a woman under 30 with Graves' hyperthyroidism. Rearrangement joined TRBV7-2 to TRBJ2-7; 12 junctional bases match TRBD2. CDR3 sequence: CASSPPKASGGGYEQYF. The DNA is TGTGCCAGCAGCCCCCCCAAGGCTAGCGGGGGGGGGTACGAGCAGTACTTC.